Sequencing of this TCR beta chain was carried out in a study of blood T cell repertoires in COVID-19. Overall study: The origin of the acute and convalescent COVID-19 samples was the United States, Italy and Spain. From T cells, B-cell-depleted T cells, or PBMCs came the material, which was cDNA or gDNA.

CDR3 length: 14 amino acids. The V and J ends lost 4 bases and 0 bases respectively, with 10 bases between them. Under the authors' procedure: Estimated nucleated cell counts came from reference gene primer amplification. Data came from immunoSEQ multiplex PCR; TCRdb stores just in-frame clones and leaves some out. The V and J calls and clone size come from that table; D and trimming were worked out from the DNA. The sample lists 250,000 to 300,000 clones, approximately 87% occurring once. Sequencing was done on a sample of peripheral blood. The chain couples TRBV5-3 to TRBJ1-1, with a weak D call TRBD1 (5 bases). TRBV5-3 is an ORF for which the function is uncertain. The sequence was collected from a man aged 55 to 70 who had recovered from COVID-19. CDR3 sequence (DNA): TGTGCCAGAAGCCAAAGACAGATGAACACTGAAGCTTTCTTT. It specifies CARSQRQMNTEAFF.